Shown below are 2 T cell receptor beta chains from a single sample sequenced in a study of T cells expressing NK-cell markers. No DNA is given; TCRdb re-called the 5' RACE reads and lists each CDR3 protein once. This sample's clone table lists about 160,000 distinct CDR3 sequences. The specimen was blood T cells: a sorted CD56 or NKG2C T cell subset, CD4+ or CD8+ T cells, or bulk PBMC T cells (not recorded which). These TCRs come from a woman aged 18 to 75 in good health.

The chain couples TRBV4-1 to TRBJ2-7; TCRdb selects TRBD1, and the lack of DNA leaves this call unchecked. Looked up from germline, CDR1 is MGHRA and CDR2 is YSYEKL. The CDR3 covers 15 residues. The CDR3 loop reads CASSQEGTGSYEQYF.

The chain carries TRBV18 and TRBJ2-7; the TRBD1 assignment by TCRdb is unverifiable without DNA. The CDR3 has 15 amino acids. From germline, CDR1 is KGHSH and CDR2 LQKENI. CDR3 amino acids: CASSPGDQGYYEQYF.